Listed below are T cell receptor beta chains from one sample, sequenced in a study of blood T cell repertoires in COVID-19. Sequenced by immunoSEQ multiplex PCR; TCRdb stores in-frame clones only, minus some. The sample shows 160,000 or so clones, around 80% of them seen only once. The sample comprised PBMCs or T cells enriched from blood (not recorded which). These receptors originate from an older woman who had recovered from COVID-19. Both conserved end residues are part of each CDR3. Fields, in order: D gene, clone size, V gene, J gene, CDR3 DNA, CDR3 protein. A D gene is named only where the DNA matches it firmly. Size is stated for part of the rows, as once, few or many counts, or as a class when the clone is expanded.

>TRBD1|NA|TRBV2|TRBJ1-4
TGTGCCACCTGGACAGGGACTAATGAAAAACTGTTTTTT
CATWTGTNEKLFF
>TRBD1|few|TRBV5-1|TRBJ2-1
TGCGCCAGTAGACAGGGGGCCATGGAGTACAATGAGCAGTTCTTC
CASRQGAMEYNEQFF
>TRBD1|NA|TRBV5-1|TRBJ1-1
TGCGCCAGCAGCTCGCGACAGGGGGCAGGGGCTGAAGCTTTCTTT
CASSSRQGAGAEAFF
>NA|NA|TRBV10-2|TRBJ2-1
TGCGCCACCTCATTAGGGAGATACAATGAGCAGTTCTTC
CATSLGRYNEQFF
>TRBD1|NA|TRBV6-5|TRBJ2-7
TGTGCCAGCAGATACTCGGGACAGGGGGTCGAGCAGTACTTC
CASRYSGQGVEQYF
>NA|NA|TRBV18|TRBJ1-2
TGTGCCAGCTCACCAAGAATTGAGGGGGACTATGGCTACACCTTC
CASSPRIEGDYGYTF
>TRBD1|NA|TRBV27|TRBJ1-6
TGTGCCAGCAGTTTAACAGGGGGCTTCTATAATTCACCCCTCCACTTT
CASSLTGGFYNSPLHF
>NA|once|TRBV19|TRBJ1-2
TGTGCCAGTAGTATAGATCTGACAGTTAATAACTATGGCTACACCTTC
CASSIDLTVNNYGYTF
>TRBD2|NA|TRBV6-4|TRBJ2-7
TGTGCCAGCAGTGATCCGACTAGCGGGGAGTCCCAGGCCTACGAGCAGTACTTC
CASSDPTSGESQAYEQYF
>NA|NA|TRBV7-2|TRBJ1-2
TGTGCCAGCAGCTCTTATCCTAACTATGGCTACACCTTC
CASSSYPNYGYTF
>TRBD2|NA|TRBV6-5|TRBJ2-1
TGTGCCAGCAGTAAGCTAGCGGGGGGGCTTAATGAGCAGTTCTTC
CASSKLAGGLNEQFF
>TRBD1|NA|TRBV4-1|TRBJ2-5
TGCGCCAGCGCCTGGGGGACAGGGCTGGGGGAGACCCAGTACTTC
CASAWGTGLGETQYF
>TRBD1|NA|TRBV9|TRBJ1-2
TGTGCCAGCAGCGCCGAAAGGGACAGACCCAGGGGCTACACCTTC
CASSAERDRPRGYTF
>NA|NA|TRBV9|TRBJ2-3
TGTGCCAGCCGAGCGCCTTCGGGGGTAGGGACAGATACGCAGTATTTT
CASRAPSGVGTDTQYF
>NA|NA|TRBV3-1/TRBV3-2|TRBJ2-1
TGTGCCAGCAGCCACTCGACAGGTAATGAGCAGTTCTTC
CASSHSTGNEQFF
>NA|few|TRBV19|TRBJ1-5
TGTGCCGGGGGCGAGTCTGGCAATCAGCCCCAGCATTTT
CAGGESGNQPQHF
>NA|NA|TRBV2|TRBJ1-2
TGTGCCAGCAGCGCCGGACAGTACTATGGCTACACCTTC
CASSAGQYYGYTF
>TRBD1|NA|TRBV9|TRBJ1-6
TGTGCCAGCAGCACAGGACAGGGTGGGAATTCACCCCTCCACTTT
CASSTGQGGNSPLHF
>NA|NA|TRBV5-8|TRBJ2-3
TGTGCCAGCAGCTTGTTGCAGGGGCGCACAGATACGCAGTATTTT
CASSLLQGRTDTQYF
>NA|NA|TRBV5-8|TRBJ1-2
TGTGCCAGCAGCGCTCGGGCCGGCAGGGATTTAGCTGGCTACACCTTC
CASSARAGRDLAGYTF
>NA|many|TRBV4-1|TRBJ1-1
TGCGCCAGCAGCCGCGCCACCCCGAACACTGAAGCTTTCTTT
CASSRATPNTEAFF
>NA|NA|TRBV19|TRBJ1-2
TGTGCCAGTTACCAGGGTCTGGGCTATGGCTACACCTTC
CASYQGLGYGYTF
>TRBD1|NA|TRBV10-3|TRBJ1-2
TGTGCCATCAGTGAGTCAGCCGGGGACAGGGGGCTGGATGGCTACACCTTC
CAISESAGDRGLDGYTF
>NA|NA|TRBV29-1|TRBJ2-2
TGCAGCGTTGACATAACAGGGACCGGGGAGCTGTTTTTT
CSVDITGTGELFF
>TRBD1|NA|TRBV29-1|TRBJ2-1
TGCAGCGTTCTGACCGGGACAGGCTCCTACAATGAGCAGTTCTTC
CSVLTGTGSYNEQFF
>NA|NA|TRBV10-2|TRBJ2-7
TGCGCCAGCAGTGAGTTCGCCCCGACATACGAGCAGTACTTC
CASSEFAPTYEQYF
>NA|once|TRBV4-1|TRBJ1-5
TGCGCCAGCAGACATAAGATGGATGGGGCTAATCAGCCCCAGCATTTT
CASRHKMDGANQPQHF